Listed below are T cell receptor beta chains from one sample, sequenced in a study of shared clonotypes between healthy human individuals. Assay: immunoSEQ multiplex PCR; the TCRdb copy retains only in-frame clones and omits some. The data contain some 2.1 million clones, around 93% of them singletons. Material for sequencing was naive CD8+ T cells from PBMCs. The source of these receptors is a man younger than 35 in good health. Some clones in this sample may be carry-over from other donors' samples. CDR3s include the opening cysteine and the closing phenylalanine or tryptophan. Each record gives: J gene, D gene, V gene, clone size, CDR3 protein, CDR3 DNA. The D gene is left open where the match is weak. Part of the rows lack a size; the others show once, few, many or a class for expanded clones.

TRBJ2-7,TRBD1,TRBV27,.,CASSLIGTGAAEQYF,TGTGCCAGCAGTTTAATTGGGACAGGGGCCGCAGAGCAGTACTTC
TRBJ2-6,TRBD1,TRBV2,.,CASRRADRERANVLTF,TGTGCCAGCAGGAGAGCTGACAGGGAAAGGGCCAACGTCCTGACTTTC
TRBJ2-7,.,TRBV9,once,CASSRGSYQGEQYF,TGTGCCAGCAGCAGAGGGTCGTACCAGGGCGAGCAGTACTTC
TRBJ2-7,TRBD2,TRBV13,few,CASSLGAGGGEQYF,TGTGCCAGCAGCTTAGGTGCGGGGGGTGGCGAGCAGTACTTC
TRBJ2-4,.,TRBV21-1,.,CASSKGAASKNIQYF,TGTGCCAGCAGCAAAGGGGCCGCATCCAAAAACATTCAGTACTTC
TRBJ2-5,.,TRBV10-3,.,CAISESTTEQETQYF,TGTGCCATCAGTGAGTCGACGACAGAACAAGAGACCCAGTACTTC
TRBJ1-4,.,TRBV19,.,CASSIEFRANEKLFF,TGTGCCAGTAGTATAGAGTTTCGGGCTAATGAAAAACTGTTTTTT
TRBJ1-5,.,TRBV5-8,.,CASSLEGVSNQPQHF,TGTGCCAGCAGCCTGGAGGGCGTGAGCAATCAGCCCCAGCATTTT
TRBJ2-7,.,TRBV9,.,CASSPGVTNSYEQYF,TGTGCCAGCAGCCCCGGGGTGACAAACTCCTACGAGCAGTACTTC
TRBJ2-1,.,TRBV4-1,.,CASSQVLYNEQFF,TGCGCCAGCAGCCAAGTCCTCTACAATGAGCAGTTCTTC
TRBJ1-2,.,TRBV27,.,CASSFRGTLYGYTF,TGTGCCAGCAGTTTCCGAGGCACACTGTATGGCTACACCTTC
TRBJ1-1,.,TRBV27,.,CASRGRNTEAFF,TGTGCCAGCAGAGGGCGGAACACTGAAGCTTTCTTT
TRBJ1-5,.,TRBV30,.,CAWSVEVEAGNQPQHF,TGTGCCTGGAGTGTAGAAGTCGAGGCTGGCAATCAGCCCCAGCATTTT
TRBJ2-1,TRBD2,TRBV7-9,.,CASSSPKREHNEQFF,TGTGCCAGCAGCTCCCCCAAGCGGGAACACAATGAGCAGTTCTTC
TRBJ2-7,.,TRBV29-1,.,CSVGGISYEQYF,TGCAGCGTAGGAGGGATCTCCTACGAGCAGTACTTC
TRBJ2-1,.,TRBV5-6,.,CASSLDARGIFNEQFF,TGTGCCAGCAGCTTGGACGCCAGAGGTATTTTCAATGAGCAGTTCTTC
TRBJ1-1,.,TRBV11-2,.,CASSLGPGVVTEAFF,TGTGCCAGCAGCTTAGGTCCGGGGGTGGTCACTGAAGCTTTCTTT
TRBJ2-1,.,TRBV10-3,.,CAISESKTKTRGEQFF,TGTGCCATCAGTGAGTCTAAAACGAAGACGAGAGGCGAGCAGTTCTTC
TRBJ2-7,.,TRBV30,.,CAWSDRASSYEQYF,TGTGCCTGGAGTGACCGAGCGAGCTCCTACGAGCAGTACTTC
TRBJ1-5,.,TRBV11-2,.,CASSLGVPNQPQHF,TGTGCCAGCAGCTTAGGGGTACCCAATCAGCCCCAGCATTTT
TRBJ2-3,TRBD2,TRBV7-2,.,CASSQEREGPDTQYF,TGTGCCAGCAGCCAAGAGCGGGAGGGGCCGGATACGCAGTATTTT
TRBJ2-7,.,TRBV29-1,.,CSVKAYEQYF,TGCAGCGTCAAAGCCTACGAGCAGTACTTC
TRBJ1-5,TRBD1,TRBV6-5,.,CASNHRGLEDQPQHF,TGTGCCAGCAATCACAGGGGCCTGGAGGATCAGCCCCAGCATTTT
TRBJ2-5,.,TRBV7-9,.,CASRVGPETQYF,TGTGCCAGCAGGGTAGGGCCAGAGACCCAGTACTTC
TRBJ1-3,TRBD1,TRBV9,.,CASSPRTGFGNTIYF,TGTGCCAGCAGCCCACGGACAGGGTTTGGAAACACCATATATTTT
TRBJ1-2,.,TRBV30,.,CAWSGGGPELAF,TGTGCCTGGAGTGGCGGGGGACCGGAGCTCGCCTTC
TRBJ2-7,.,TRBV27,.,CASSLVPPGAYEQYF,TGTGCCAGCAGTTTAGTCCCACCGGGAGCCTACGAGCAGTACTTC
TRBJ2-1,TRBD2,TRBV9,.,CASSVATSGVRSNEQFF,TGTGCCAGCAGCGTAGCTACTAGCGGTGTAAGGTCCAATGAGCAGTTCTTC
TRBJ1-5,.,TRBV2,.,CASRWQTLWPQHF,TGTGCCAGCAGGTGGCAGACATTATGGCCCCAGCATTTT
TRBJ2-5,.,TRBV28,.,CASSLLDTDRSAETQYF,TGTGCCAGCAGTTTACTAGACACCGACAGGTCCGCCGAGACCCAGTACTTC
TRBJ2-2,TRBD2,TRBV27,.,CASAGTSRGGELFF,TGTGCCAGCGCCGGGACTAGTCGAGGCGGGGAGCTGTTTTTT
TRBJ2-7,.,TRBV21-1,once,CASSKVRAAYEQYF,TGTGCCAGCAGCAAAGTGCGAGCTGCCTACGAGCAGTACTTC
TRBJ2-7,.,TRBV19,.,CASSIGLPRGALGDEQYF,TGTGCCAGTAGTATAGGCCTCCCGCGGGGCGCCTTGGGGGACGAGCAGTACTTC
TRBJ2-7,TRBD1,TRBV6-1,once,CASRTQGANEQYF,TGTGCCAGCAGAACGCAGGGGGCAAACGAGCAGTACTTC
TRBJ2-7,.,TRBV27,.,CASGTRESYEQYF,TGTGCCAGCGGTACCCGGGAGTCATACGAGCAGTACTTC
TRBJ2-7,.,TRBV6-5,.,CASRPFGSPSYEQYF,TGTGCCAGCAGGCCGTTCGGGAGCCCGTCCTACGAGCAGTACTTC
TRBJ2-5,.,TRBV7-7,.,CATTAPAVNQETQYF,TGTGCCACCACGGCGCCAGCGGTTAACCAAGAGACCCAGTACTTC
TRBJ2-5,.,TRBV15,.,CATSRETFQETQYF,TGTGCCACCAGCAGAGAGACTTTCCAAGAGACCCAGTACTTC
TRBJ2-6,.,TRBV19,.,CASRDGPSGANVLTF,TGTGCCAGTAGGGACGGGCCCTCTGGGGCCAACGTCCTGACTTTC
TRBJ2-3,.,TRBV27,.,CASRPLTVKGVDTQYF,TGTGCCAGCAGACCGTTGACAGTGAAAGGGGTAGATACGCAGTATTTT
TRBJ2-7,.,TRBV14,.,CASSHPRRDGVFEQYF,TGTGCCAGCAGCCACCCGAGGAGGGACGGAGTGTTCGAGCAGTACTTC
TRBJ1-4,.,TRBV4-2,.,CASSQVVSRGSPTVFNEKLFF,TGTGCCAGCAGCCAAGTAGTTTCCCGGGGCAGCCCAACCGTCTTTAATGAAAAACTGTTTTTT
TRBJ2-2,.,TRBV19,.,CASSLGSGELFF,TGTGCCAGTAGTTTAGGGTCCGGGGAGCTGTTTTTT
TRBJ2-3,.,TRBV5-1,.,CASSLGADTQYF,TGCGCCAGCAGCTTGGGTGCAGATACGCAGTATTTT
TRBJ2-7,.,TRBV2,.,CASRELAYEQYF,TGTGCCAGCAGAGAGTTAGCCTACGAGCAGTACTTC
TRBJ1-2,.,TRBV4-1,.,CASSQESGRGRSPDTF,TGCGCCAGCAGCCAAGAGAGTGGCAGGGGCCGTTCCCCAGACACCTTC
TRBJ2-7,.,TRBV7-8,.,CASSPQTYEQYF,TGTGCCAGCAGCCCCCAAACCTACGAGCAGTACTTC
TRBJ2-7,.,TRBV5-6,.,CASSLQGEAYEQYF,TGTGCCAGCAGCCTCCAGGGGGAGGCCTACGAGCAGTACTTC
TRBJ2-1,.,TRBV9,.,CASSGWTGNEQFF,TGTGCCAGCAGCGGATGGACTGGCAATGAGCAGTTCTTC
TRBJ1-5,.,TRBV19,.,CASSMFLGGRNQPQHF,TGTGCCAGTAGTATGTTTTTGGGGGGCCGCAATCAGCCCCAGCATTTT
TRBJ2-2,.,TRBV29-1,.,CSVRTANTGELFF,TGCAGCGTCCGGACAGCGAACACCGGGGAGCTGTTTTTT
TRBJ1-5,.,TRBV6-1,.,CASSENRGREPQHF,TGTGCCAGCAGTGAAAATCGGGGGAGGGAGCCCCAGCATTTT
TRBJ2-1,.,TRBV19,.,CASSLSGSEQFF,TGTGCCAGTAGTCTTAGCGGCAGTGAGCAGTTCTTC
TRBJ1-1,TRBD1,TRBV6-6,once,CASSYAGGNTEAFF,TGTGCCAGCAGTTACGCAGGGGGGAACACTGAAGCTTTCTTT
TRBJ2-7,.,TRBV10-3,.,CATAGYRGEQYF,TGTGCCACGGCGGGGTATAGGGGCGAGCAGTACTTC